The 8 T cell receptor beta chains in this list originate from one sample, sequenced in a study of blood T cell repertoires in COVID-19. TCRdb's table, derived via immunoSEQ multiplex PCR, lists solely in-frame clones and lacks some. The sample holds fewer than 250,000 clones, about nine tenths seen once. The material sequenced was peripheral blood. The source of these receptors is a woman aged 55 to 70 with acute or convalescent COVID-19.

V is TRBV27 and J is TRBJ2-7; 7 nucleotides line up with TRBD1. Trimming cost V 2 bases and J 8 bases; bases outside gene matches: 18. CDR3 length equals 17 residues. In germline, CDR1 is MNHEY, CDR2 SMNVEV (reference sequence). CDR3 in amino acids: CASSLPILGQLSPQQYF. The CDR3 DNA reads as TGTGCCAGCAGTTTACCGATCCTGGGACAGCTCTCCCCACAGCAGTACTTC.

V usage is TRBV19 and J usage is TRBJ1-5; a weak D match, TRBD1 (5 bases). CDR3 length: 15 amino acids. Between the trimmed V and J ends, which lost 0 bases and 4 bases, there was a span of 10 bases. Germline-derived CDR1 and CDR2 are LNHDA and SQIVND (reference sequence). The CDR3 coding sequence is TGTGCCAGTAGTATAGACAGGGTCGGAAATCAGCCCCAGCATTTT. This translates into CASSIDRVGNQPQHF.

The rearrangement uses TRBV7-2 and TRBJ2-3; no reliable D call. There are 11 residues in the CDR3. The germline V gene encodes CDR1 SGHTA and CDR2 FQGNSA. With 7 bases removed from V and 4 bases from J, the gap between germline ends came to 6 bases. CDR3 bases: TGTGCCAGCACCAGCGCAGATACGCAGTATTTT. This translates into CASTSADTQYF.

The chain recombines TRBV27 with TRBJ2-2; TRBD2 agrees at 10 bases. V trimming: 6 bases; J trimming: 0 bases; junction bases outside the gene matches: 1. Germline values: CDR1 MNHEY, CDR2 SMNVEV (reference sequence). The CDR3 totals 15 residues. The CDR3 region is CASRTSGTNTGELFF. The DNA for the CDR3 is TGTGCCAGCAGAACTAGCGGGACGAACACCGGGGAGCTGTTTTTT.

The chain uses TRBV7-9 and TRBJ2-5; D gene uncertain. CDR3 size: 15 residues. CDR1 and CDR2 from the germline V gene are SEHNR and FQNEAQ (reference sequence). The ends were cut back, 2 bases at V and 3 bases at J, with 13 bases in the middle. CDR3 DNA sequence: TGTGCCAGCAGCTTATTAGGTGTGACAAAAGAGACCCAGTACTTC. Protein product: CASSLLGVTKETQYF.

The J gene is TRBJ2-7, the V gene TRBV6-2 or TRBV6-3; the match to TRBD1 covers 7 bases. This CDR3 comprises 14 residues. Germline V CDR1 and CDR2: MNHEY, SVGEGT. The trim removed 6 bases at V and 3 bases at J, leaving 8 bases unmatched. The chain's CDR3 is CASSPGQDYYEQYF. The CDR3 DNA is TGTGCCAGCAGCCCCGGACAGGATTACTACGAGCAGTACTTC.

In this sample, this clone turned up once. The rearrangement links TRBV6-1 to TRBJ1-2; D is perhaps TRBD1 (5 bases). CDR3 size: 15 residues. V was trimmed by 2 bases and J by 8 bases, leaving 18 bases between them. Germline loops: CDR1 MNHNS, CDR2 SASEGT. DNA of the CDR3: TGTGCCAGCAGTGAATATATTATCCAGGGAGGCGGCTACACCTTC. It yields the protein CASSEYIIQGGGYTF.

The chain carries TRBV3-1 (or the pseudogene TRBV3-2) and TRBJ2-1, with D perhaps matching TRBD1 (8 bases). The ends were cut back, 4 bases at V and 6 bases at J, with 16 bases in the middle. The CDR3 has 15 amino acids. Germline V lookup: CDR1 LGHDT, CDR2 YNNKEL (reference sequence). The CDR3 DNA reads TGTGCCAGCAGCCTCCCACAGGGGGGGCGCAATGAGCAGTTCTTC. Translation: CASSLPQGGRNEQFF.